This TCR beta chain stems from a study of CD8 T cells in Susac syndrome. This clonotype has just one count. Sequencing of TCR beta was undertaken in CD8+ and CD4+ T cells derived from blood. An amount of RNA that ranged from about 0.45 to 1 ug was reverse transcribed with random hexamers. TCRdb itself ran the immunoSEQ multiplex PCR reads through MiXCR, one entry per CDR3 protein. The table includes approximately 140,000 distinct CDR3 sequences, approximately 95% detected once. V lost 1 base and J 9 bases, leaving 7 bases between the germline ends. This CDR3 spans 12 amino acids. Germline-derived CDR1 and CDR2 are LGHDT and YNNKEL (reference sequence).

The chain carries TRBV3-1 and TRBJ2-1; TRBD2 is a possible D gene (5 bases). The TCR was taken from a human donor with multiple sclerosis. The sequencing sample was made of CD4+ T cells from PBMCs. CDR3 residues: CASSQAGGEQFF. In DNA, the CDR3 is TGTGCCAGCAGCCAAGCTGGAGGTGAGCAGTTCTTC.